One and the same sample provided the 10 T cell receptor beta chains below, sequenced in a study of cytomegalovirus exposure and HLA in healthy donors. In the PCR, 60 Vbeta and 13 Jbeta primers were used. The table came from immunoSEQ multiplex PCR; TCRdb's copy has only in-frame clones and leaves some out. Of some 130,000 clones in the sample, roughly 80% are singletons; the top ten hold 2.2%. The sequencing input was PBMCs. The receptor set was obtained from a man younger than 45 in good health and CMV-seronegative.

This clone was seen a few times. DNA for the CDR3: TGTGCCCTTAACGACCCGGGGAGAGATACGCAGTATTTT. Amino acid sequence: CALNDPGRDTQYF. V and J are TRBV7-9 and TRBJ2-3, with D possibly TRBD2 on 5 matching bases. V was clipped by 11 bases and J by 5 bases, with 17 bases between them. CDR3 size: 13 residues. Germline values: CDR1 SEHNR, CDR2 FQNEAQ (reference sequence). The full variable domain, in which reference TRBV7-9 and TRBJ2-3 provide the parts outside the CDR3, is DTGVSQNPRHKITKRGQNVTFRCDPISEHNRLYWYRQTLGQGPEFLTYFQNEAQLEKSRLLSDRFSAERPKGSFSTLEIQRTEQGDSAMYLCALNDPGRDTQYFGPGTRLTVL.

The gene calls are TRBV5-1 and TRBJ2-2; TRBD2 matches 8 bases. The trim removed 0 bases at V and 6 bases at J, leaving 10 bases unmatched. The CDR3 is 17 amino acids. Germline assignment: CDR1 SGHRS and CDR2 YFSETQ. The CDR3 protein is CASSLGAMTSVSGELFF. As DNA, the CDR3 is TGCGCCAGCAGCTTGGGCGCCATGACTAGCGTATCCGGGGAGCTGTTTTTT.

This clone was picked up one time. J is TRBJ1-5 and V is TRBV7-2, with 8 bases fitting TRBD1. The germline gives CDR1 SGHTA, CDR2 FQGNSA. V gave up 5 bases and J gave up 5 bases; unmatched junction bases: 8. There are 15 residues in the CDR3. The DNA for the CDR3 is TGTGCCAGCAGCCCCGGACAGGGTGTGGATCAGCCCCAGCATTTT. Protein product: CASSPGQGVDQPQHF. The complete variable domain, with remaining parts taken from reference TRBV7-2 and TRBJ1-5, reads GAGVSQSPSNKVTEKGKDVELRCDPISGHTALYWYRQSLGQGLEFLIYFQGNSAPDKSGLPSDRFSAERTGGSVSTLTIQRTQQEDSAVYLCASSPGQGVDQPQHFGDGTRLSIL.

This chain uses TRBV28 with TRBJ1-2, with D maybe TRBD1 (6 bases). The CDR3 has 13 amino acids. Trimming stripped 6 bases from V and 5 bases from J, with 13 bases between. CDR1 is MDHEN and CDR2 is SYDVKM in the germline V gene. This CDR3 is CASRVGAEYGYTF. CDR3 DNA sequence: TGTGCCAGCAGGGTGGGGGCGGAGTATGGCTACACCTTC.

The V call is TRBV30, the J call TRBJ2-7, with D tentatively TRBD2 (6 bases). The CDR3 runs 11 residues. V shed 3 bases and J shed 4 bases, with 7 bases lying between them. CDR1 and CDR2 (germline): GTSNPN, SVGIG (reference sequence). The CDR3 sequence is CAWSLAYEQYF. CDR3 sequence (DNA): TGTGCCTGGAGCCTAGCGTACGAGCAGTACTTC.

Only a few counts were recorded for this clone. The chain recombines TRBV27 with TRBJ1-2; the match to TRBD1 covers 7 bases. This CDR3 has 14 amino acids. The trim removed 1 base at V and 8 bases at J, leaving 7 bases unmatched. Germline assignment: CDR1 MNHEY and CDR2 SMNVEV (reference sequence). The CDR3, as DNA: TGTGCCAGCAGTTTATATGGGACAGTGCAAGGCTACACCTTC. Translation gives CASSLYGTVQGYTF.

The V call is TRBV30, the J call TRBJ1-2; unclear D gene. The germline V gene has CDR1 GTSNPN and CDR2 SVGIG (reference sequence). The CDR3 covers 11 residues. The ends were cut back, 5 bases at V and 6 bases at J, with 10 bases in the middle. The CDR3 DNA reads TGTGCCTGGGGGCTTTGGGATGGCTACACCTTC. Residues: CAWGLWDGYTF.

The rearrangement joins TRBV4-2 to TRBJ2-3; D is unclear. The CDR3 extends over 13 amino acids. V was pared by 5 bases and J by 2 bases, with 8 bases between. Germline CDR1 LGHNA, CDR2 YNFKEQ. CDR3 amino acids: CASSTRYTDTQYF. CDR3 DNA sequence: TGTGCCAGCAGCACCCGGTACACAGATACGCAGTATTTT.

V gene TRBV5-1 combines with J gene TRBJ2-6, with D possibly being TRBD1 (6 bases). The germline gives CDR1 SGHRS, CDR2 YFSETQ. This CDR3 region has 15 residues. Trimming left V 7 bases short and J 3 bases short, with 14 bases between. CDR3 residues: CASGLQGNGANVLTF. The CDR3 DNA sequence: TGCGCCAGCGGCCTACAGGGTAATGGGGCCAACGTCCTGACTTTC.

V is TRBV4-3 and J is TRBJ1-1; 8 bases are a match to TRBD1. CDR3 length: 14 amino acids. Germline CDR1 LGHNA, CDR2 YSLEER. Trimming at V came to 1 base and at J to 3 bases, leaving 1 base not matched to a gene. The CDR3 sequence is CASSQGQGYTEAFF. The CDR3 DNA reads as TGCGCCAGCAGCCAAGGACAGGGGTACACTGAAGCTTTCTTT.